This TCR beta chain was retrieved from a study of T cells in women clearing cervical HPV infection. In the study overall: No precancer developed; the control's incident HPV16 infection cleared within 12 months. Case blood was drawn a median approximately 150 days after lesion detection. Case blood drawn at lesion detection; control blood after infection cleared.

The study's findings and limits: Controls had more TRBV6-7 (0.16%) than cases (about 0.11%).

With V trimmed by 6 bases and J by 4 bases, 3 bases remained unmatched. The length of the CDR3 is 12 residues. With respect to this clone: Its antigen is unidentified. The missing CDR3 end, 3 residues past where the read stops, is filled in from the germline J gene.

The protocol was immunoSEQ multiplex PCR, while the TCRdb copy is restricted to in-frame clones and leaves out a portion. This repertoire includes 22,000 or so clones. Sequences were obtained from blood buffy coat. The chain is built from TRBV12-3 or TRBV12-4 and TRBJ2-7; 7 positions match TRBD1. The origin of this receptor is a woman aged 18 to 75 with a cervical HPV16 infection that either progressed to CIN3+ or cleared (not recorded which). CDR3 region: CASSPQGYEQYF. The DNA read from the CDR3 is TGTGCCAGCAGCCCACAGGGGTACGAG.